These 32 T cell receptor beta chains originate from one sample sequenced in a study of blood T cells in healthy people across ages. Together with a sample-barcoded 5' primer, a J-beta primer mix was included in a second PCR lasting roughly 7 to 11 cycles. TCRdb recomputed calls from the 5' RACE reads with MiXCR, one row per CDR3 protein. The table shows around 750,000 distinct CDR3 sequences, with 50% to 65% occurring only once. Material: blood. The receptors were gathered from an elderly man in good health.

The chain is built from TRBV5-1 and TRBJ2-7; D is ambiguous. Trimming left V 5 bases short and J 5 bases short, with 11 bases between. From germline, CDR1 is SGHRS and CDR2 YFSETQ. This CDR3 region has 12 residues. This CDR3 is CASRLVGDEQYF. The CDR3 region has the DNA TGCGCCAGCAGGCTAGTAGGTGACGAGCAGTACTTC.

As regards this clonotype: A much larger clone lies a single base off, so this may be a read error. The chain carries TRBV7-2 and TRBJ2-5; D gene ambiguous. Germline V gives CDR1 SGHTA, CDR2 FQGNSA. The CDR3 sequence is 14 residues long. CDR3 coding DNA: TGTGCCAGCAGCTTAGGTGTTGGGGTAGAGACCCGGTACTTC. It is translated as CASSLGVGVETRYF.

This clonotype has only a few counts. This chain uses TRBV13 with TRBJ1-2; D is unclear. There are 13 residues in the CDR3. Germline V gives CDR1 PRHDT, CDR2 FYEKMQ (reference sequence). Trimming shortened V by 1 base and J by 4 bases, and 7 bases separated the two germline ends. The CDR3 sequence is CASSLERRYGYTF. CDR3 bases: TGTGCCAGCAGCTTAGAGCGCCGCTATGGCTACACCTTC. Together with reference TRBV13 and TRBJ1-2, the CDR3 gives the full variable domain: AAGVIQSPRHLIKEKRETATLKCYPIPRHDTVYWYQQGPGQDPQFLISFYEKMQSDKGSIPDRFSAQQFSDYHSELNMSSLELGDSALYFCASSLERRYGYTFGSGTRLTVV.

V gene TRBV5-4 combines with J gene TRBJ2-4; TRBD2 might be the D (7 bases). The tail of the sequence fits TRBJ2-7 better, so the J call may be wrong. The germline V gene has CDR1 SGHNT and CDR2 YYREEE (reference sequence). The CDR3 consists of 13 residues. The CDR3 here is CASSPRRGGEQYF. The CDR3 DNA is TGTGCCAGCAGCCCACGGAGGGGGGGCGAGCAGTACTTC.

The chain recombines TRBV6-6 with TRBJ1-1, with D possibly TRBD1 on 5 matching bases. V lost 0 bases to trimming and J lost 5 bases, with 13 bases between them. This CDR3 spans 15 amino acids. Looked up from germline, CDR1 is MNHNY and CDR2 is SVGAGI (reference sequence). DNA for the CDR3: TGTGCCAGCAGTTACTCGGCAGGGTCGGGGACTGAAGCTTTCTTT. Residues: CASSYSAGSGTEAFF.

The rearrangement links TRBV30 to TRBJ2-1, with D maybe TRBD2 (5 bases). Germline lookup yields CDR1 GTSNPN and CDR2 SVGIG (reference sequence). V lost 1 base, J lost 7 bases, and 5 bases lay in between. The CDR3 consists of 11 residues. CDR3 bases: TGTGCCTGGAGTGAGCGGAATGAGCAGTTCTTC. It translates to CAWSERNEQFF. Complete variable domain (other parts from reference TRBV30 and TRBJ2-1): SQTIHQWPATLVQPVGSPLSLECTVEGTSNPNLYWYRQAAGRGLQLLFYSVGIGQISSEVPQNLSASRPQDRQFILSSKKLLLSDSGFYLCAWSERNEQFFGPGTRLTVL.

CDR3 in DNA: TGTGCCAGCAGCCATACAACCCTGGGACTAGCGGGACATAGATACGCGTATTTT. It yields the protein CASSHTTLGLAGHRYAYF. This chain links TRBV13 with TRBJ2-3, with TRBD2 matching over 13 bases. The CDR3 runs to 18 residues. The germline CDR1 and CDR2 sequences are PRHDT and FYEKMQ (reference sequence). The V segment lost 5 bases and the J segment 14 bases; nucleotides outside the gene matches: 22.

The gene calls are TRBV2 and TRBJ2-1; 13 bases agree with TRBD2. V was pared by 7 bases and J by 10 bases, with 10 bases of the junction left unmatched. The CDR3 loop spans 15 amino acids. Germline V lookup: CDR1 SNHLY, CDR2 FYNNEI. CDR3 loop: CASIPTSGRQGEQFF. DNA for the CDR3: TGTGCCAGCATCCCGACTAGCGGGAGGCAGGGGGAGCAGTTCTTC.

This chain uses TRBV5-6 with TRBJ2-3; TRBD1 is a possible D gene (5 bases). Trimming took 0 bases from V and 5 from J, leaving 7 bases between them. Germline values: CDR1 SGHDT, CDR2 YYEEEE. This CDR3 comprises 13 residues. The CDR3 nucleotides are TGTGCCAGCAGCTTGGTAGGGGTAGATACGCAGTATTTT. Translation: CASSLVGVDTQYF.

The rearrangement uses TRBV20-1 and TRBJ1-1, with a possible D match to TRBD1 (5 bases). The CDR3 has 16 amino acids. The germline CDR1 and CDR2 sequences are DFQATT and SNEGSKA (reference sequence). Trimming cost V 6 bases and J 0 bases, with 20 bases left between them. The CDR3 DNA sequence: TGCAGTGCAGGTACAGGTCGCCTTTTCATGAACACTGAAGCTTTCTTT. Translating it yields CSAGTGRLFMNTEAFF.

The chain uses TRBV7-2 and TRBJ2-7, with 14 positions matching TRBD2. Germline V gene lookup returns CDR1 SGHTA and CDR2 FQGNSA. The trim removed 4 bases at V and 6 bases at J, leaving 8 bases unmatched. The CDR3 contains 16 residues. The CDR3 DNA follows: TGTGCCAGCAGCTCGTATGGGACTAGCGGGAGTTCCGAGCAGTACTTC. It specifies CASSSYGTSGSSEQYF.

This clonotype was counted only a few times. The gene calls are TRBV15 and TRBJ2-1; D is uncertain. Trimming pared 2 bases from V and 5 bases from J, leaving 13 bases between. CDR3 size: 15 residues. CDR1 is LNHNV, CDR2 YYDKDF, per germline (reference sequence). This CDR3 is CATSRLDRYNNEQFF. CDR3 bases: TGTGCCACCAGCAGATTGGATCGGTACAACAATGAGCAGTTCTTC. The complete variable domain, with remaining parts taken from reference TRBV15 and TRBJ2-1, reads DAMVIQNPRYQVTQFGKPVTLSCSQTLNHNVMYWYQQKSSQAPKLLFHYYDKDFNNEADTPDNFQSRRPNTSFCFLDIRSPGLGDTAMYLCATSRLDRYNNEQFFGPGTRLTVL.

This chain connects TRBV12-3 or TRBV12-4 to TRBJ2-3, with 11 bases identical to TRBD2. The CDR3 is 15 amino acids. The junction had 5 bases not matched to a gene; V was cut back by 5 bases and J by 4 bases. CDR3 region: CASSGSGRGSDTQYF. The DNA of the CDR3 is TGTGCCAGCAGTGGTAGCGGGAGGGGGTCAGATACGCAGTATTTT.

This clonotype has only a few counts. This chain connects TRBV30 to TRBJ2-7; 8 bases agree with TRBD2. There are 14 residues in the CDR3. Unmatched junction bases numbered 10, after V lost 6 bases and J lost 3 bases. CDR1 and CDR2 from the germline V gene are GTSNPN and SVGIG (reference sequence). As DNA, the CDR3 is TGTGCCTGCGAGCCCGGGAGGGCGGTCTACGAGCAGTACTTC. Translated, it gives CACEPGRAVYEQYF.

This clonotype has only one observation. V gene TRBV7-9 combines with J gene TRBJ2-1, with 12 positions matching TRBD2. CDR1 and CDR2 (germline): SEHNR, FQNEAQ (reference sequence). CDR3 length: 16 amino acids. With 4 bases clipped from V and 2 bases from J, the junction kept 3 bases outside the gene matches. CDR3 sequence (DNA): TGTGCCAGCAGCTCGACTAGCGGGAGCGCCTACAATGAGCAGTTCTTC. As protein: CASSSTSGSAYNEQFF.

The chain joins TRBV2 to TRBJ2-3; D may be TRBD1 (5 bases). Deletions cut 7 bases from V and 4 bases from J, with 15 bases between. Germline V gene lookup returns CDR1 SNHLY and CDR2 FYNNEI. This CDR3 comprises 14 residues. This CDR3 is CASNIRWGADTQYF. The CDR3 DNA sequence: TGTGCCAGCAACATCCGCTGGGGCGCAGATACGCAGTATTTT.

The chain links TRBV24-1 to TRBJ2-7, with a weak D call TRBD1 (5 bases). Trimming took 2 bases from V and 2 from J, leaving 12 bases between them. The CDR3 covers 15 residues. In germline, CDR1 is KGHDR, CDR2 SFDVKD. The CDR3 DNA is TGTGCCACCAGTGATTCAACCCAGGGCGCCTACGAGCAGTACTTC. It is translated as CATSDSTQGAYEQYF.

This clonotype has more than one count but fewer than ten. The chain uses TRBV29-1 and TRBJ1-4, with D perhaps TRBD1 (6 bases). The CDR3 length is 12 residues. In germline, CDR1 is SQVTM, CDR2 ANQGSEA. The V and J ends lost 5 bases and 6 bases respectively, with 10 bases between them. In DNA, the CDR3 is TGCAGCGTTTCACAGGGAGATGAAAAACTGTTTTTT. Its translation: CSVSQGDEKLFF.

This rearrangement joins TRBV6-1 to TRBJ2-5; TRBD1 might be the D (6 bases). There are 15 residues in the CDR3. Germline V gene lookup returns CDR1 MNHNS and CDR2 SASEGT. V lost 4 bases and J 2 bases, leaving 14 bases between the germline ends. The CDR3 sequence: CASSGWTAEQETQYF. The CDR3 nucleotides are TGTGCCAGCAGTGGGTGGACAGCGGAACAAGAGACCCAGTACTTC.

Many counts were recorded for this clonotype. The V and J genes are TRBV5-1 and TRBJ2-3, with D possibly being TRBD1 (5 bases). Trimming shortened V by 4 bases and J by 14 bases, and 23 bases separated the two germline ends. The CDR3 has 14 residues. The V gene's germline CDR1 is SGHRS and CDR2 YFSETQ. This CDR3 is CASSTGQEHRYAYF. The CDR3 DNA reads TGCGCCAGCAGCACCGGACAAGAGCACAGATACGCGTATTTT.

Points on this clonotype: No conserved phenylalanine or tryptophan is present at the end of the CDR3, so a read error is the likely explanation. The chain links TRBV20-1 to TRBJ2-7; 9 nucleotides align to TRBD2. Looked up from germline, CDR1 is DFQATT and CDR2 is SNEGSKA (reference sequence). V was clipped by 5 bases and J by 4 bases; unmatched bases: 6. There are 13 residues in the CDR3. The CDR3 region is CSALSGSRYEQYL. CDR3 sequence (DNA): TGCAGTGCTCTTAGCGGGAGTCGGTACGAGCAGTACCTC.

The chain uses TRBV6-5 and TRBJ1-2, with 12 bases lining up with TRBD1. Trimming took 5 bases from V and 8 from J; bases not matched to a gene: 6. The CDR3 has 14 amino acids. Germline values: CDR1 MNHEY, CDR2 SVGAGI. The CDR3 here is CASSDGTGGRGYTF. The CDR3 nucleotides are TGTGCCAGCAGTGACGGGACAGGGGGCCGCGGCTACACCTTC.

This clonotype was observed many times. The chain couples TRBV4-1 to TRBJ1-1; 7 bases match TRBD1. Trimming at V came to 1 base and at J to 3 bases, leaving 5 bases not matched to a gene. The CDR3 is 15 amino acids. Germline CDR1 and CDR2: MGHRA and YSYEKL. The CDR3 DNA sequence: TGCGCCAGCAGCCAAGTACAGGGGAGGTACACTGAAGCTTTCTTT. This sequence encodes CASSQVQGRYTEAFF.

In its sample, this clonotype was seen a few times. The rearrangement uses TRBV7-2 and TRBJ2-1; 9 positions agree with TRBD2. From germline, CDR1 is SGHTA and CDR2 FQGNSA. This CDR3 has 15 amino acids. Trimming took 1 base from V and 8 from J; bases not matched to a gene: 6. The chain's CDR3 is CASSLVSGSYDEQFF. CDR3 nucleotide sequence: TGTGCCAGCAGCTTAGTTAGCGGGAGTTACGATGAGCAGTTCTTC.

The gene calls are TRBV6-1 and TRBJ2-1, with D tentatively TRBD1 or TRBD2 (9 bases each). The CDR3 contains 21 residues. The V end was cut by 2 bases, the J end by 4 bases, with 30 bases between. CDR1 and CDR2 (germline): MNHNS, SASEGT. The CDR3 region is CASSERADRGPGTSLYNEQFF. The CDR3 DNA follows: TGTGCCAGCAGTGAAAGGGCGGACAGGGGTCCCGGGACTAGCCTGTACAATGAGCAGTTCTTC.

This chain uses TRBV9 with TRBJ2-1; maybe TRBD2 (5 bases). Germline CDR1 reads SGDLS; CDR2 reads YYNGEE. The CDR3 is made up of 15 amino acids. Trimming removed 4 bases at V and 7 bases at J, with 18 bases between. The DNA for the CDR3 is TGTGCCAGCAGCCGCGGAGGAGCCGGGTTGAATGAGCAGTTCTTC. Its protein product is CASSRGGAGLNEQFF.

This sequence joins TRBV20-1 and TRBJ2-7; 7 nucleotides line up with TRBD1. The CDR3 runs 14 residues. From germline, CDR1 is DFQATT and CDR2 SNEGSKA (reference sequence). After removal of 5 bases from V and 1 base from J, the junction contained 8 bases not matched to a gene. The CDR3 DNA reads TGCAGTGCTGACAGGGACAGAGGATCCTACGAGCAGTACTTC. It specifies CSADRDRGSYEQYF.

This chain connects TRBV20-1 to TRBJ1-5; D is undetermined. With 3 bases removed from V and 8 bases from J, the gap between germline ends came to 14 bases. The CDR3 runs 13 residues. Per the germline V gene, CDR1 is DFQATT and CDR2 is SNEGSKA (reference sequence). This CDR3 is CSASTPYEEPQHF. The CDR3, as DNA: TGCAGTGCTAGCACACCCTACGAGGAGCCCCAGCATTTT.

The rearrangement joins TRBV29-1 to TRBJ2-3, with TRBD1 identical over 7 bases. This CDR3 has 15 amino acids. After removal of 4 bases from V and 4 bases from J, the junction contained 11 bases not matched to a gene. Germline V gene data show CDR1 as SQVTM and CDR2 as ANQGSEA. CDR3 DNA sequence: TGCAGCGTTGGGGCTTGGGCAGGGGGTGCAGATACGCAGTATTTT. This encodes CSVGAWAGGADTQYF.

This clonotype was seen more than once but under ten times. The chain couples TRBV12-3 or TRBV12-4 to TRBJ2-1; TRBD2 aligns across 7 bases. The V gene end was trimmed by 10 bases and the J gene end by 7 bases; junction bases not matched to a gene: 10. This CDR3 spans 13 amino acids. The CDR3 is CATSAGLLNEQFF. The CDR3 nucleotides are TGTGCCACCTCAGCGGGACTGTTGAATGAGCAGTTCTTC.

Worth noting for this clonotype: At one of its ends the junction is not consistent with the germline gene, which may arise from a read error. The V call is TRBV10-3, the J call TRBJ2-1, with 12 bases that match TRBD2. CDR1 ENHRY and CDR2 SYGVKD come from the germline V gene. The CDR3 sequence is 17 residues long. As DNA, the CDR3 is TGTGCCGTCAGTGACCAACCCCGGACTAGCGGGATGGGTGAGCAGTTCTTC. Translating it yields CAVSDQPRTSGMGEQFF.

The chain joins TRBV11-2 to TRBJ2-7; D is perhaps TRBD1 or TRBD2 (5 bases each). V lost 5 bases and J 1 base, leaving 33 bases between the germline ends. Germline values: CDR1 SGHAT, CDR2 FQNNGV. The CDR3 is made up of 21 amino acids. CDR3 nucleotides: TGTGCCAGCAGCCCCATTGTACAGGTTCCCCAACAGGACTCCTTTTCCTACGAGCAGTACTTC. Encoded protein: CASSPIVQVPQQDSFSYEQYF.